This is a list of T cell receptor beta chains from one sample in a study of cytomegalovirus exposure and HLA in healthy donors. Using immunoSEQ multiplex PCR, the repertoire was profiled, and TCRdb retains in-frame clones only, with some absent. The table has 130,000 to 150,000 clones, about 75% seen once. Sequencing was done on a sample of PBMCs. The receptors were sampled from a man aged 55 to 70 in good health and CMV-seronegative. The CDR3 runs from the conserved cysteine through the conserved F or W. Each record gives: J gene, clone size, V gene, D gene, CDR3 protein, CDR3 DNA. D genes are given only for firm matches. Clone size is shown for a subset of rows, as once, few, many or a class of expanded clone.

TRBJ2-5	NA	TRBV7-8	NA	CASIGSLWAEGTQYF	TGTGCCAGCATAGGGAGCCTGTGGGCAGAGGGGACCCAGTACTTC
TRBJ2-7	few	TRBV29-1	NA	CSAAPTADPFEQYF	TGCAGCGCTGCGCCTACGGCGGATCCCTTCGAGCAGTACTTC
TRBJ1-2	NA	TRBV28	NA	CASSLARGGAGGYTF	TGTGCCAGCAGTTTAGCCCGGGGCGGGGCTGGCGGCTACACCTTC
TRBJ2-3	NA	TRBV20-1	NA	CSASTTDTQYF	TGCAGTGCTAGTACTACAGATACGCAGTATTTT
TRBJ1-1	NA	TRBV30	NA	CAWARGVNTEAFF	TGTGCCTGGGCGCGGGGGGTGAACACTGAAGCTTTCTTT
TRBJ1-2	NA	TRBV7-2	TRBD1	CASSLRTGADSGYTF	TGTGCCAGCAGCTTAAGGACAGGGGCTGATAGTGGCTACACCTTC
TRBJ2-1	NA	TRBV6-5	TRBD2	CASSLTSGSWNEQFF	TGTGCCAGCAGTTTGACTAGCGGGAGTTGGAATGAGCAGTTCTTC
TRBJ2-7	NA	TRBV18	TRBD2	CASSPGGYETSGSYEQYF	TGTGCCAGCTCACCAGGAGGGTACGAGACTAGCGGATCCTACGAGCAGTACTTC
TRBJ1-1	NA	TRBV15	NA	CATSRDWSGGSEAFF	TGTGCCACCAGCAGAGATTGGTCGGGGGGCTCTGAGGCTTTCTTT
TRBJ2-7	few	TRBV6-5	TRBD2	CASSYGRAYEQYF	TGTGCCAGCAGTTACGGGAGGGCCTACGAGCAGTACTTC
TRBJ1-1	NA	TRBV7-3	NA	CASSLRRDTEAFF	TGTGCCAGCAGCTTAAGGAGGGACACTGAAGCTTTCTTT
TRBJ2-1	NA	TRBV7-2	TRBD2	CASSLSSGDYNEQFF	TGTGCCAGCAGCTTATCTAGCGGGGATTACAATGAGCAGTTCTTC
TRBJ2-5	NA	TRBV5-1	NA	CASSLGQRQETQYF	TGCGCCAGCAGCCTGGGACAACGACAAGAGACCCAGTACTTC
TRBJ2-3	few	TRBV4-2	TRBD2	CASSQGTSGSLDTQYF	TGTGCCAGCAGCCAGGGGACTAGCGGGAGCTTGGATACGCAGTATTTT
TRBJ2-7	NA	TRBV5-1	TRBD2	CASSYGTSGSYEQYF	TGCGCCAGCAGCTACGGGACTAGCGGCTCCTACGAGCAGTACTTC
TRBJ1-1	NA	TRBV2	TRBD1	CASSVRTGPKAFF	TGTGCCAGCAGTGTACGGACAGGCCCAAAAGCTTTCTTT
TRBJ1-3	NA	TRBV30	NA	CAWSGPGTSSGNTIYF	TGTGCCTGGAGTGGGCCCGGGACTAGCTCTGGAAACACCATATATTTT
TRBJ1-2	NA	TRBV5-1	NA	CASSSDSLSYGYTF	TGCGCCAGCAGCTCAGACAGCCTATCCTATGGCTACACCTTC
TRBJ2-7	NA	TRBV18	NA	CASSPEAHEQYF	TGTGCCAGCTCACCCGAAGCCCACGAGCAGTACTTC
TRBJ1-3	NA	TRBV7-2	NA	CASSSGGHSGNTIYF	TGTGCCAGCAGCTCGGGGGGCCACTCTGGAAACACCATATATTTT
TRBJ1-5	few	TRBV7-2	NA	CASSLIDNQPQHF	TGTGCCAGCAGCTTGATAGACAATCAGCCCCAGCATTTT
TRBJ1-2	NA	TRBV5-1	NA	CASSFTEGTSGYTF	TGCGCCAGCAGCTTTACAGAGGGGACTAGCGGCTACACCTTC
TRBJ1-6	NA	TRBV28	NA	CASSNPRRALDSPLHF	TGTGCCAGCAGTAACCCCCGTCGAGCCCTGGATTCACCCCTCCACTTT
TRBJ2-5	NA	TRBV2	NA	CASSGRSGQETQYF	TGTGCCAGCAGTGGCAGGAGCGGCCAAGAGACCCAGTACTTC
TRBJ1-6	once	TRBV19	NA	CASSMEDSSYNSPLHF	TGTGCCAGTAGTATGGAAGACAGCTCCTATAATTCACCCCTCCACTTT
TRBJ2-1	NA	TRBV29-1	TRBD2	CSAPTGTSAYNEQFF	TGCAGCGCCCCAACCGGGACTAGCGCATACAATGAGCAGTTCTTC
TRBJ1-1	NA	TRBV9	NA	CASSPPSLTEAFF	TGTGCCAGCAGCCCCCCTTCCCTCACTGAAGCTTTCTTT